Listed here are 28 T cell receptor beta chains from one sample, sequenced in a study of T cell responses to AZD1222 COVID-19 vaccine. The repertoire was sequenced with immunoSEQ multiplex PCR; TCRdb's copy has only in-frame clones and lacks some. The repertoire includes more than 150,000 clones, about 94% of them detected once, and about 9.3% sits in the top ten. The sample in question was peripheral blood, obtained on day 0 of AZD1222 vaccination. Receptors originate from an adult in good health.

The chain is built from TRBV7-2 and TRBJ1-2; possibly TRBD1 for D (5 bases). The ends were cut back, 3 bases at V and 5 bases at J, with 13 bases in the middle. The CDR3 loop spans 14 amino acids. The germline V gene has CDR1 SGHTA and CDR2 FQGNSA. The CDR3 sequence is CASSFRGADYGYTF. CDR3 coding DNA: TGTGCCAGCAGCTTTCGCGGGGCAGATTATGGCTACACCTTC.

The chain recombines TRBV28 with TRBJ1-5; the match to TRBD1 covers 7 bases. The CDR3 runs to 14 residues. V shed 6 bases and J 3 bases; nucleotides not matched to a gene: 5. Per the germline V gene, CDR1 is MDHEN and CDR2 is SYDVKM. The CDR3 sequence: CASRDGQVNQPQHF. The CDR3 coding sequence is TGTGCCAGCAGGGACGGACAGGTCAATCAGCCCCAGCATTTT.

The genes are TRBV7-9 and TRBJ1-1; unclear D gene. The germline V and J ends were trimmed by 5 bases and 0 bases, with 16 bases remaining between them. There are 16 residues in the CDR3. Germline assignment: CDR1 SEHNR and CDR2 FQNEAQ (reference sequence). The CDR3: CASSTLTENMNTEAFF. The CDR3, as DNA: TGTGCCAGCAGCACATTGACGGAGAACATGAACACTGAAGCTTTCTTT.

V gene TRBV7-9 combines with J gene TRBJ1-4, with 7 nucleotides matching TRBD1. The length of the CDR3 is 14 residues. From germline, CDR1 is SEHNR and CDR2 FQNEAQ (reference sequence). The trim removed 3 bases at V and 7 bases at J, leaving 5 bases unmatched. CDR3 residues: CASSLGGGIEKLFF. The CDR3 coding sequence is TGTGCCAGCAGCTTGGGAGGGGGCATTGAAAAACTGTTTTTT.

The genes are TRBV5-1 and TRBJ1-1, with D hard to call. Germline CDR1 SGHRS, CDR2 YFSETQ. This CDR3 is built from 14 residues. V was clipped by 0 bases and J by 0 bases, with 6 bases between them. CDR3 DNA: TGCGCCAGCAGCTTGGGGATCATGAACACTGAAGCTTTCTTT. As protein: CASSLGIMNTEAFF.

CDR3 DNA: TGTGCCAGCAGCCGGGGGGTCGGCTACGAGCAGTACTTC. Residues: CASSRGVGYEQYF. The genes are TRBV7-6 and TRBJ2-7; 7 nucleotides match TRBD2. In germline, CDR1 is SGHVS, CDR2 FNYEAQ. The CDR3 length is 13 residues. With V trimmed by 5 bases and J by 3 bases, 4 bases remained unmatched.

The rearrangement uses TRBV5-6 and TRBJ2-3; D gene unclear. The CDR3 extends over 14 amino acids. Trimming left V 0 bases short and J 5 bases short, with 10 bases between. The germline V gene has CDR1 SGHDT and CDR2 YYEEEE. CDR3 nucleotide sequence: TGTGCCAGCAGCTTGGCCCTAGAAGGAGATACGCAGTATTTT. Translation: CASSLALEGDTQYF. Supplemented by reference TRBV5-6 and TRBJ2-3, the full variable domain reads DAGVTQSPTHLIKTRGQQVTLRCSPKSGHDTVSWYQQALGQGPQFIFQYYEEEERQRGNFPDRFSGHQFPNYSSELNVNALLLGDSALYLCASSLALEGDTQYFGPGTRLTVL.

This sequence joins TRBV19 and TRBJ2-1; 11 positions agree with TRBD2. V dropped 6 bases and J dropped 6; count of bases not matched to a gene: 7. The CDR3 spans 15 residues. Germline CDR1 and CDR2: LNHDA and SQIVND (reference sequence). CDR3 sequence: CASSLAGGPANEQFF. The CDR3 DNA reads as TGTGCCAGTAGCTTAGCGGGAGGGCCGGCCAATGAGCAGTTCTTC. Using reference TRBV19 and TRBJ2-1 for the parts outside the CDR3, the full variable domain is DGGITQSPKYLFRKEGQNVTLSCEQNLNHDAMYWYRQDPGQGLRLIYYSQIVNDFQKGDIAEGYSVSREKKESFPLTVTSAQKNPTAFYLCASSLAGGPANEQFFGPGTRLTVL.

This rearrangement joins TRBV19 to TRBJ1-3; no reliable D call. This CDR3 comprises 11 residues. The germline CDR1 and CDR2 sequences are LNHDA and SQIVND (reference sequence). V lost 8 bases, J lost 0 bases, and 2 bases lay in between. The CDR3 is CASGSGNTIYF. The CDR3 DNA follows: TGTGCCAGTGGCTCTGGAAACACCATATATTTT. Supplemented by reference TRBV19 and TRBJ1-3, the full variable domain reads DGGITQSPKYLFRKEGQNVTLSCEQNLNHDAMYWYRQDPGQGLRLIYYSQIVNDFQKGDIAEGYSVSREKKESFPLTVTSAQKNPTAFYLCASGSGNTIYFGEGSWLTVV.

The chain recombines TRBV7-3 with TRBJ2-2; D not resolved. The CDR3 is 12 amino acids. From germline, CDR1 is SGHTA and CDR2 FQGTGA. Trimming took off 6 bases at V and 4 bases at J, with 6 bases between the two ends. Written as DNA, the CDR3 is TGTGCCAGCAGGGGCCGCACCGGGGAGCTGTTTTTT. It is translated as CASRGRTGELFF.

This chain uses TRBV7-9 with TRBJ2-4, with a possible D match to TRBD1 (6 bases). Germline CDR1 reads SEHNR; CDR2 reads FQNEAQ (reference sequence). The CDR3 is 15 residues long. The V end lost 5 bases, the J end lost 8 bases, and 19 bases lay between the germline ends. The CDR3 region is CASSGTPDSLDIQYF. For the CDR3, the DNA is TGTGCCAGCAGCGGAACTCCGGACAGTCTGGACATTCAGTACTTC.

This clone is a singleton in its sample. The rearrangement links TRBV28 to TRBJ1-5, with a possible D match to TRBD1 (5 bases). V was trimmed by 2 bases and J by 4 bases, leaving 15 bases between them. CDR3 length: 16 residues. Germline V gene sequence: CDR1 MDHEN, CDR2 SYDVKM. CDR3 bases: TGTGCCAGCAGTTTACGACAGATCCCGGGTAATCAGCCCCAGCATTTT. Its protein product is CASSLRQIPGNQPQHF.

CDR3 sequence (DNA): TGCGCCAGCAGCCTGGAGCCCGGGCTAGGGCAGCCCCAGCATTTT. Protein product: CASSLEPGLGQPQHF. V and J are TRBV5-1 and TRBJ1-5; no firm D call. Trimming cost V 4 bases and J 7 bases, with 18 bases left between them. The CDR3 contains 15 residues. Per the germline V gene, CDR1 is SGHRS and CDR2 is YFSETQ.

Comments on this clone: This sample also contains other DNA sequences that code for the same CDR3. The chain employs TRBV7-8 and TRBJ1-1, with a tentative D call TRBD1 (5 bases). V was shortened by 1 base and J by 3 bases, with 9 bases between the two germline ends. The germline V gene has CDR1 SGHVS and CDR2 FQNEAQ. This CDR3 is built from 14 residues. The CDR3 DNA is TGTGCCAGCAGCTTAGGGGGACGGTACACTGAAGCTTTCTTT. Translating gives CASSLGGRYTEAFF.

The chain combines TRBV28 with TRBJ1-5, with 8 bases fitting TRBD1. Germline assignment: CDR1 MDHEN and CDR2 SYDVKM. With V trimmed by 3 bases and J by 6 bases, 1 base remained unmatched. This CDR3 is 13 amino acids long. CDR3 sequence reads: CASSFQGAQPQHF. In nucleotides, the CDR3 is TGTGCCAGCAGTTTTCAGGGGGCTCAGCCCCAGCATTTT. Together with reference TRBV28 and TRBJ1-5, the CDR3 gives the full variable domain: DVKVTQSSRYLVKRTGEKVFLECVQDMDHENMFWYRQDPGLGLRLIYFSYDVKMKEKGDIPEGYSVSREKKERFSLILESASTNQTSMYLCASSFQGAQPQHFGDGTRLSIL.

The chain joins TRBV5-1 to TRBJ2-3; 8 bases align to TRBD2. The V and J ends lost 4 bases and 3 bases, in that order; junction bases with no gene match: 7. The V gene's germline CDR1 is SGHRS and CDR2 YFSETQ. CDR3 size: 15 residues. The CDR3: CASSEAGDWTDTQYF. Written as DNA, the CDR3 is TGCGCCAGCAGCGAAGCGGGAGATTGGACAGATACGCAGTATTTT.

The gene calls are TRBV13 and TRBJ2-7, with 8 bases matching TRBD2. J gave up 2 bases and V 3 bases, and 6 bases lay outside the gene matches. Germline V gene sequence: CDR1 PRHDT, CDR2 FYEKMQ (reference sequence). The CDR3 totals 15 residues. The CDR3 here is CASSFREGRPYEQYF. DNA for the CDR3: TGTGCCAGCAGCTTTCGGGAGGGCCGTCCCTACGAGCAGTACTTC.

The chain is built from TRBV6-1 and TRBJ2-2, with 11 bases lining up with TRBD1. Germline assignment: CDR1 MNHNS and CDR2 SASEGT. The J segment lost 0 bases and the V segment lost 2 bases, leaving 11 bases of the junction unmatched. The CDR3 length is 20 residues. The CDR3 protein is CASSEIFFPGQGANTGELFF. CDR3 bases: TGTGCCAGCAGTGAAATTTTCTTCCCGGGACAGGGGGCGAACACCGGGGAGCTGTTTTTT.

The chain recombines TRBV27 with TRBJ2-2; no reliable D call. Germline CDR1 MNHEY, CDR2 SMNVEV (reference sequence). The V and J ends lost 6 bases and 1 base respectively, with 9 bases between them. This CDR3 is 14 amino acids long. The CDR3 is CASRVLGNTGELFF. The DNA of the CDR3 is TGTGCCAGCAGAGTACTGGGGAACACCGGGGAGCTGTTTTTT.

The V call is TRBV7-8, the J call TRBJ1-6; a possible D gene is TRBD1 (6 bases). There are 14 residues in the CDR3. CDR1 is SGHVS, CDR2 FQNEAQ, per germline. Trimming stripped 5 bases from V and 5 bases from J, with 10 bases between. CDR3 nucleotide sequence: TGTGCCAGCAGCCCGCAGGGGAATAATTCACCCCTCCACTTT. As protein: CASSPQGNNSPLHF.

The CDR3 DNA reads as TGTGCCAGCAGCCAAGGTGGGGTCACTGAAGCTTTCTTT. Translating gives CASSQGGVTEAFF. This chain connects TRBV3-1 (or the pseudogene TRBV3-2) to TRBJ1-1; no firm D call. V was cut by 1 base and J by 4 bases, with 7 bases left in between. The CDR3 spans 13 residues. Germline assignment: CDR1 LGHDT and CDR2 YNNKEL (reference sequence).

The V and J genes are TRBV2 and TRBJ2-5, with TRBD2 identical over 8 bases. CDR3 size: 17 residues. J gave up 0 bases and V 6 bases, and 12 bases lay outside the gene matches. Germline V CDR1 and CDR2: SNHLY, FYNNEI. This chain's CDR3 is CASRELGAGRDQETQYF. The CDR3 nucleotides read TGTGCCAGCAGGGAACTTGGGGCCGGGAGGGACCAAGAGACCCAGTACTTC.

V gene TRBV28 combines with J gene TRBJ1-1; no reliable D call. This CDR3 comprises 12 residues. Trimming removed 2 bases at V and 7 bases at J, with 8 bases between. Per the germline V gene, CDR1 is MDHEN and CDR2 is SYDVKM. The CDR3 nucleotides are TGTGCCAGCAGTTTAGGGTGGGGTGAAGCTTTCTTT. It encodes CASSLGWGEAFF.

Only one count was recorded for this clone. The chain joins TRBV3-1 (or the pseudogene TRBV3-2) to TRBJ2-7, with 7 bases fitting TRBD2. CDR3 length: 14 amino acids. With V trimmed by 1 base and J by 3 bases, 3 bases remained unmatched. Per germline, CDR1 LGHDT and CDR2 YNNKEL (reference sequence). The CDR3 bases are TGTGCCAGCAGCCAAGTGGGCGGGAGCTACGAGCAGTACTTC. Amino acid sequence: CASSQVGGSYEQYF.

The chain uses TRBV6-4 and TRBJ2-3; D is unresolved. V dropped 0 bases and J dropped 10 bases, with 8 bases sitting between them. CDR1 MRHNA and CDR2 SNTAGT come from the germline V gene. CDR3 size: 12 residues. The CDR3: CASSDSGGPQYF. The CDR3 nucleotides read TGTGCCAGCAGTGACTCGGGTGGACCGCAGTATTTT.

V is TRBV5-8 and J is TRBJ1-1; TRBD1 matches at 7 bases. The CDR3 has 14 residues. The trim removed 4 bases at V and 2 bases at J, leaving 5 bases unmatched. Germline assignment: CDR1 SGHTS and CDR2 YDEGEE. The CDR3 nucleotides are TGTGCCAGCAGCCGGGACAGAATTAACACTGAAGCTTTCTTT. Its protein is CASSRDRINTEAFF.

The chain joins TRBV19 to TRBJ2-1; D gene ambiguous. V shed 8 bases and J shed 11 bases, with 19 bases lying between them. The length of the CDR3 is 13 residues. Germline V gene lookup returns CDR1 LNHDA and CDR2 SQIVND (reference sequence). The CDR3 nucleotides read TGTGCCAGTTCCCCAGTAATGAGGACCCAGCAGTTCTTC. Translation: CASSPVMRTQQFF.

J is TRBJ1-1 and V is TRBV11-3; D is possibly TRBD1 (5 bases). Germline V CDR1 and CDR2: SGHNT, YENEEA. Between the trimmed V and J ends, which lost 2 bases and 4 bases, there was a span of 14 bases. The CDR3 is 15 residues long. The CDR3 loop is CASSLSGQASTEAFF. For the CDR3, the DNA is TGTGCCAGCAGCTTATCTGGACAAGCCTCCACTGAAGCTTTCTTT.